The 6 T cell receptor beta chains given below trace back to one sample, sequenced in a study of cytomegalovirus exposure and HLA in healthy donors. The primer mix had 60 Vbeta and 13 Jbeta primers. TCRdb's copy holds only in-frame clones and misses some; the assay was immunoSEQ multiplex PCR. The table records about 130,000 clones, over 70% of them present only once. Sample: PBMCs. The receptors here all came from a woman between 55 and 75 years old in good health and CMV-seropositive.

As concerns this clone: Additional DNA sequences in this sample encode the identical CDR3. The chain uses TRBV5-1 and TRBJ1-5; 8 positions match TRBD1. With V trimmed by 4 bases and J by 7 bases, 10 bases remained unmatched. The CDR3 has 15 amino acids. In germline, CDR1 is SGHRS, CDR2 YFSETQ. CDR3 amino acids: CASSPEGQVLQPQHF. CDR3 sequence (DNA): TGCGCCAGCAGCCCGGAGGGACAGGTCTTACAGCCCCAGCATTTT.

The genes are TRBV2 and TRBJ2-3, with D possibly being TRBD2 (6 bases). V lost 4 bases and J 0 bases, leaving 11 bases between the germline ends. Germline assignment: CDR1 SNHLY and CDR2 FYNNEI. The CDR3 extends over 15 amino acids. CDR3 nucleotides: TGTGCCAGCAGTGCACTAGCAAAGAGCACAGATACGCAGTATTTT. This codes for CASSALAKSTDTQYF.

The V gene is TRBV6-1, the J gene TRBJ1-4, with a weak D call TRBD1 (6 bases). The length of the CDR3 is 16 residues. Trimming removed 1 base at V and 8 bases at J, with 17 bases between. Germline V gene data show CDR1 as MNHNS and CDR2 as SASEGT. CDR3 region: CASSEVTSGAEEKLFF. The CDR3 DNA is TGTGCCAGCAGTGAAGTAACGTCAGGGGCGGAAGAAAAACTGTTTTTT.

The chain has TRBV9 and TRBJ2-2; 9 bases line up with TRBD1. The CDR3 contains 17 residues. The V and J ends lost 5 bases and 6 bases, in that order; junction bases with no gene match: 14. CDR1 SGDLS and CDR2 YYNGEE come from the germline V gene. Written as DNA, the CDR3 is TGTGCCAGCAGTTTATTCGGGACAGGGAAAGAGTCCGGGGAGCTGTTTTTT. It is translated as CASSLFGTGKESGELFF.

The chain joins TRBV27 to TRBJ2-1; D perhaps matches TRBD2 (6 bases). Germline CDR1 and CDR2: MNHEY and SMNVEV (reference sequence). This CDR3 spans 15 amino acids. V gave up 2 bases and J gave up 5 bases, with 13 bases separating them. In DNA, the CDR3 is TGTGCCAGCAGTTTAGTAGCGGAGCGCGACAATGAGCAGTTCTTC. It translates to CASSLVAERDNEQFF.

J is TRBJ2-5 and V is TRBV7-2; 8 bases are shared with TRBD2. Germline V gene sequence: CDR1 SGHTA, CDR2 FQGNSA. The trim removed 1 base at V and 4 bases at J, leaving 8 bases unmatched. The CDR3 consists of 16 residues. CDR3 residues: CASSLDGRGGRETQYF. The CDR3 bases are TGTGCCAGCAGCTTAGATGGTCGGGGGGGCAGAGAGACCCAGTACTTC. Together with reference TRBV7-2 and TRBJ2-5, the CDR3 gives the full variable domain: GAGVSQSPSNKVTEKGKDVELRCDPISGHTALYWYRQSLGQGLEFLIYFQGNSAPDKSGLPSDRFSAERTGGSVSTLTIQRTQQEDSAVYLCASSLDGRGGRETQYFGPGTRLLVL.